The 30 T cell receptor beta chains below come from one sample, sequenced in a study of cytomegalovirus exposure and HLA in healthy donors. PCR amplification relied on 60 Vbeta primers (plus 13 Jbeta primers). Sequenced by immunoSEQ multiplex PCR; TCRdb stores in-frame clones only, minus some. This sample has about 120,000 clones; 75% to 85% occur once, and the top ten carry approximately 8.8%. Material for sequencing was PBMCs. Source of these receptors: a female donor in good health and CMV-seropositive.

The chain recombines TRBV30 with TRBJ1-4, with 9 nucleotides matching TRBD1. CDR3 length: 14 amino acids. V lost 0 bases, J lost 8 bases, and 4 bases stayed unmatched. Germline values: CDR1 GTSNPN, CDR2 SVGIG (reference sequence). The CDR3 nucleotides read TGTGCCTGGAGTGTTGGGACAGGGCGAGAAAAACTGTTTTTT. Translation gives CAWSVGTGREKLFF. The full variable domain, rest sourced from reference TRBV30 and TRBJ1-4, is SQTIHQWPATLVQPVGSPLSLECTVEGTSNPNLYWYRQAAGRGLQLLFYSVGIGQISSEVPQNLSASRPQDRQFILSSKKLLLSDSGFYLCAWSVGTGREKLFFGSGTQLSVL.

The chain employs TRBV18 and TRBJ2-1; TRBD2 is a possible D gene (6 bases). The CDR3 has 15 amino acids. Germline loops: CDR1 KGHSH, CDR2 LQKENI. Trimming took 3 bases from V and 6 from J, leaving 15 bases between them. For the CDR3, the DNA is TGTGCCAGCTCACCCCCGGGGACTCCAGCCAATGAGCAGTTCTTC. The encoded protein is CASSPPGTPANEQFF.

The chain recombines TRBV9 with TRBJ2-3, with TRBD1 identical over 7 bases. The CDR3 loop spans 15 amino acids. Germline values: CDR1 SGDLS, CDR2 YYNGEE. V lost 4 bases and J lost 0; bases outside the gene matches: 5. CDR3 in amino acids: CASSPRTGSTDTQYF. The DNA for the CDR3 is TGTGCCAGCAGCCCTAGGACAGGTAGCACAGATACGCAGTATTTT.

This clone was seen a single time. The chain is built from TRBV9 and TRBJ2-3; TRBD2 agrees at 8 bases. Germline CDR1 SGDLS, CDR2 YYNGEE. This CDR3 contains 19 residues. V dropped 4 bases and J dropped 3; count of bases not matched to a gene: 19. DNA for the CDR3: TGTGCCAGCAGCATGTACAGAGCCCCCCGGCGCGGGGGGACAGATACGCAGTATTTT. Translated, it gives CASSMYRAPRRGGTDTQYF.

The CDR3 loop is CASSSRGRGTEAFF. For the CDR3, the DNA is TGTGCCAGCAGCTCCAGGGGGCGGGGGACTGAAGCTTTCTTT. The chain is built from TRBV7-3 and TRBJ1-1, with 8 bases aligning to TRBD1. This CDR3 region has 14 residues. The germline V gene encodes CDR1 SGHTA and CDR2 FQGTGA. The V segment lost 4 bases and the J segment 5 bases; nucleotides outside the gene matches: 6.

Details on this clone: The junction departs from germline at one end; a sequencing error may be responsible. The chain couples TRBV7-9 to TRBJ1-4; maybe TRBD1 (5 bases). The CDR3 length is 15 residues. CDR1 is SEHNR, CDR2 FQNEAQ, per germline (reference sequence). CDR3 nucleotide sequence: TGTTCCAGCAGCCCTAACTCAGGGAGGGGTGAAAAACTGTTTTTT. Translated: CSSSPNSGRGEKLFF.

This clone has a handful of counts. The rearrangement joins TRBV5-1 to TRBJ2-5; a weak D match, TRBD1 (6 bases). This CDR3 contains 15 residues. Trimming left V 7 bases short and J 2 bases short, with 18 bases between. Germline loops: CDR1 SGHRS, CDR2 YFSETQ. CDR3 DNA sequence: TGCGCCAGCGGCCGAACCTCGGGACAACAAGAGACCCAGTACTTC. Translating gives CASGRTSGQQETQYF.

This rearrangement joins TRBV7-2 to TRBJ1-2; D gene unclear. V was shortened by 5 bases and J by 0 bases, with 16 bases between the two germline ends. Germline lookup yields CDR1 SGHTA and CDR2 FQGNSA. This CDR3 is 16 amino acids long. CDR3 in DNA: TGTGCCAGCAGCCCCCGAGGAGGGTCACCTAACTATGGCTACACCTTC. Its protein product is CASSPRGGSPNYGYTF.

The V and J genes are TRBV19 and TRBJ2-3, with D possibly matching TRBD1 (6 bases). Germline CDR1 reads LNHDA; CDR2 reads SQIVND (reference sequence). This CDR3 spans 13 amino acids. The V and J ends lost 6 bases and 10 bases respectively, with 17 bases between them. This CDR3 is CASSWTAHAPQYF. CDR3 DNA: TGTGCCAGTAGCTGGACAGCCCATGCCCCGCAGTATTTT.

CDR3 coding DNA: TGTGCCAGCAGCTTGGATTCAGGGTCGTTCTATGGCTACACCTTC. This sequence encodes CASSLDSGSFYGYTF. The chain recombines TRBV5-4 with TRBJ1-2; tentatively, D is TRBD1 (5 bases). The CDR3 totals 15 residues. Between the trimmed V and J ends, which lost 0 bases and 4 bases, there was a span of 13 bases. CDR1 is SGHNT, CDR2 YYREEE, per germline (reference sequence).

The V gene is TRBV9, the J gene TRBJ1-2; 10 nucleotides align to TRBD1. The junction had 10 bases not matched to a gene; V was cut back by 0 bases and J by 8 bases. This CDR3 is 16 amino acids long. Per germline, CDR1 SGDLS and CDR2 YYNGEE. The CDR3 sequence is CASSVDATGGAIGYTF. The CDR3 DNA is TGTGCCAGCAGCGTAGATGCGACAGGGGGCGCGATCGGCTACACCTTC.

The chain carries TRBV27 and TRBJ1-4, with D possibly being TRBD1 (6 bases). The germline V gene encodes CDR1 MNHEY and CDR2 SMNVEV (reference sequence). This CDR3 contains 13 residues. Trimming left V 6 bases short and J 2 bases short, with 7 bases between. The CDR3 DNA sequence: TGTGCCAGCAGCGACAGGACTAATGAAAAACTGTTTTTT. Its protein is CASSDRTNEKLFF. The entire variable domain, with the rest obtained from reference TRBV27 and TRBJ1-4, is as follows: EAQVTQNPRYLITVTGKKLTVTCSQNMNHEYMSWYRQDPGLGLRQIYYSMNVEVTDKGDVPEGYKVSRKEKRNFPLILESPSPNQTSLYFCASSDRTNEKLFFGSGTQLSVL.

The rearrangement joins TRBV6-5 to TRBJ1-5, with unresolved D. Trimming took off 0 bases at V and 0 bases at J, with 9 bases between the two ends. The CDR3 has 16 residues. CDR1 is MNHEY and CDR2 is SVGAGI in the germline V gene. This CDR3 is CASSYSAPYSNQPQHF. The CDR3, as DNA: TGTGCCAGCAGTTACTCTGCCCCCTATAGCAATCAGCCCCAGCATTTT.

In DNA, the CDR3 is TGTGCCAGCAGTTCCTACAGGGGAAACTATGGCTACACCTTC. Amino acids: CASSSYRGNYGYTF. The chain is built from TRBV27 and TRBJ1-2; 7 bases match TRBD1. There are 14 residues in the CDR3. V lost 4 bases to trimming and J lost 2 bases; unmatched junction nucleotides: 4. CDR1 and CDR2 (germline): MNHEY, SMNVEV (reference sequence).

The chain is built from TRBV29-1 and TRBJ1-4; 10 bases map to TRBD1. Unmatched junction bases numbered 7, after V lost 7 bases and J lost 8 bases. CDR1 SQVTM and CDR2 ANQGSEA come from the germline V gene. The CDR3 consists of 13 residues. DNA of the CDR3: TGCAGCGCGAGGGGGACAGGGGTCGAAAAACTGTTTTTT. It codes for CSARGTGVEKLFF.

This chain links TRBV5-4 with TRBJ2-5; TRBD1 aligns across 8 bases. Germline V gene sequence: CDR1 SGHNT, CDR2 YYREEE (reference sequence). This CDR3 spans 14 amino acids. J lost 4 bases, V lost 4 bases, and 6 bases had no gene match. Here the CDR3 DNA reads TGTGCCAGCAGCCAACAGGGGGTAAGAGAGACCCAGTACTTC. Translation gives CASSQQGVRETQYF.

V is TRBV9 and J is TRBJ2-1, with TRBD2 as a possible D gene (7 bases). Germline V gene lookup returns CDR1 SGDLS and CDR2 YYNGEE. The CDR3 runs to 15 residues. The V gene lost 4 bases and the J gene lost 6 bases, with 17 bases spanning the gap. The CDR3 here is CASSFLGGARNEQFF. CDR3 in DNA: TGTGCCAGCAGCTTCCTTGGGGGGGCCCGCAATGAGCAGTTCTTC.

CDR3 DNA: TGTGCCAGCAGTTTAAGCAGAACAGGGGCGGGTCATCAGCCCCAGCATTTT. This gives the protein CASSLSRTGAGHQPQHF. The J gene is TRBJ1-5, the V gene TRBV27; TRBD1 aligns across 7 bases. Germline CDR1 reads MNHEY; CDR2 reads SMNVEV (reference sequence). CDR3 size: 17 residues. J gave up 5 bases and V 2 bases, and 12 bases lay outside the gene matches.

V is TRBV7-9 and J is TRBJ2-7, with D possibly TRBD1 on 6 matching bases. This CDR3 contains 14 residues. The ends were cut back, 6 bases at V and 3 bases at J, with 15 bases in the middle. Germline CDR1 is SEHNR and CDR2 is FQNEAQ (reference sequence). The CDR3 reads CASSYRTDLYEQYF. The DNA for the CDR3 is TGTGCCAGCAGTTACAGGACAGACCTCTACGAGCAGTACTTC.

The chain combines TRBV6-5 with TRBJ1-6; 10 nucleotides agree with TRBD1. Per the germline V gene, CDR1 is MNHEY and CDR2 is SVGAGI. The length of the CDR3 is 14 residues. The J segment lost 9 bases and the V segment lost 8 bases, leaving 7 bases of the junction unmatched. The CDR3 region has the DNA TGTGCCAGCGGTCCCTGGGACAGGGGTTCACCCCTCCACTTT. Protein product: CASGPWDRGSPLHF.

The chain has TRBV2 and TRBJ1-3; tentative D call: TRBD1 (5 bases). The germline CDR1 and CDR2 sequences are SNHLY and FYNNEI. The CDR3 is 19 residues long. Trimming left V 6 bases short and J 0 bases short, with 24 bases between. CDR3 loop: CASSRSGGGLRNSGNTIYF. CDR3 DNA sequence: TGTGCCAGCAGCCGAAGCGGGGGTGGACTGCGAAACTCTGGAAACACCATATATTTT.

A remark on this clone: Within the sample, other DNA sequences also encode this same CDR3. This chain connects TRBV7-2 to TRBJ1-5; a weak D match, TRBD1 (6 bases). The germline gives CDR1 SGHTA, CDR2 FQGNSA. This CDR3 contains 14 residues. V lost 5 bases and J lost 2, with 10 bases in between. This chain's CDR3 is CASSVQGGNQPQHF. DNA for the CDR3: TGTGCCAGCAGCGTACAGGGAGGCAATCAGCCCCAGCATTTT.

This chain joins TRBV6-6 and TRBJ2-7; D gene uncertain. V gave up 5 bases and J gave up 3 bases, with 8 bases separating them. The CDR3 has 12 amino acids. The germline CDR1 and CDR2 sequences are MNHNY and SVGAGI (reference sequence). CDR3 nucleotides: TGTGCCAGCAGTGGGCAGGTCTACGAGCAGTACTTC. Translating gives CASSGQVYEQYF.

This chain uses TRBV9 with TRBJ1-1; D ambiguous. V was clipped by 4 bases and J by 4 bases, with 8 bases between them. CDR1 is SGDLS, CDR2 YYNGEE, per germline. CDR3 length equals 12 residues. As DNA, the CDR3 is TGTGCCAGCAGCCCCAGTGGCACTGAAGCTTTCTTT. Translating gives CASSPSGTEAFF.

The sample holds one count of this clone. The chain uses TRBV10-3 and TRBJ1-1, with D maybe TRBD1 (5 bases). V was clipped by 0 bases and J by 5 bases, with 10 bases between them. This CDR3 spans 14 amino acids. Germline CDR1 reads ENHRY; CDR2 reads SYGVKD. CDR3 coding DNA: TGTGCCATCAGTGAGTCCCGGGGGGGTACTGAAGCTTTCTTT. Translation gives CAISESRGGTEAFF.

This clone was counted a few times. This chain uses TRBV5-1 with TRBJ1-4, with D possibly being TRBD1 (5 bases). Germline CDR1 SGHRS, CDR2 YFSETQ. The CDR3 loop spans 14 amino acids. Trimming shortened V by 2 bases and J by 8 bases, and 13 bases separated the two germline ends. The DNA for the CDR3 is TGCGCCAGCAGCTTAGTGGGGGGTAAAGAAAAACTGTTTTTT. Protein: CASSLVGGKEKLFF.

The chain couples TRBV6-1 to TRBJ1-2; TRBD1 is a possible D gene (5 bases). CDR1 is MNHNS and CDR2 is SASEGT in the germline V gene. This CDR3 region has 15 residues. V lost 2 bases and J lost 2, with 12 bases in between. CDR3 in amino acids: CASSEIQGSNYGYTF. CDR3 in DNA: TGTGCCAGCAGTGAAATCCAGGGATCCAACTATGGCTACACCTTC.

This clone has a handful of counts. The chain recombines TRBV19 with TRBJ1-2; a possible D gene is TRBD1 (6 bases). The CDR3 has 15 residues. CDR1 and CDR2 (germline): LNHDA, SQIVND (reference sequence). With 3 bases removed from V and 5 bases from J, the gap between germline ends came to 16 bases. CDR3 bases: TGTGCCAGTAGTATTAGGAGGACAGCCTCTTATGGCTACACCTTC. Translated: CASSIRRTASYGYTF. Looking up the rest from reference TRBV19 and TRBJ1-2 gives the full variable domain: DGGITQSPKYLFRKEGQNVTLSCEQNLNHDAMYWYRQDPGQGLRLIYYSQIVNDFQKGDIAEGYSVSREKKESFPLTVTSAQKNPTAFYLCASSIRRTASYGYTFGSGTRLTVV.

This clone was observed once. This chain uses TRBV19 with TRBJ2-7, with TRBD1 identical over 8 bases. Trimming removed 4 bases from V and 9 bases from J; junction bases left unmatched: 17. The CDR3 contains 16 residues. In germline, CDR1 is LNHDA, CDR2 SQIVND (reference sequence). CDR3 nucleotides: TGTGCCAGTAGTAACCTACGGGACAGGAGATGGCTTGGGCAGTACTTC. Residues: CASSNLRDRRWLGQYF.

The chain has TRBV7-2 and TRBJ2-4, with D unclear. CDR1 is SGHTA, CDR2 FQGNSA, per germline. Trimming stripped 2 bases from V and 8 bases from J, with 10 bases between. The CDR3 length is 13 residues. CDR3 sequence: CASSLWVEDIQYF. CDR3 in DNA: TGTGCCAGCAGCTTATGGGTCGAGGACATTCAGTACTTC.